The rows below give T cell receptor beta chains drawn from one sample of a study of response to subunit inactivated influenza vaccine. TCRdb processed the RT-PCR reads anew with MiXCR; each CDR3 protein has one entry. The sample shows about 650,000 distinct CDR3 sequences, around 15% of them seen only once. Sequencing used PBMCs from blood, obtained around 15 days before vaccination. Every receptor here comes from a man in his fifties who received an inactivated influenza vaccine. The conserved cysteine and the conserved F or W are not part of the CDR3 here. Rows give clone size only sometimes, using once, few, many, or a class for an expanded clone.

j_call,v_call,clone_size,cdr3_aa
TRBJ2-7,TRBV7-8,few,ASSPRLAGPYEQY
TRBJ2-7,TRBV12-3/TRBV12-4,.,ASSLWGRTTYEQY
TRBJ2-1,TRBV3-1,few,ASSLQWNEQF
TRBJ1-6,TRBV7-2,.,ASSSKRTGSENSPLH
TRBJ2-7,TRBV4-2,.,ASSQEGREVY
TRBJ2-7,TRBV12-3/TRBV12-4,many,ASSSPGLAGGEQY
TRBJ2-6,TRBV6-5,few,ASSYSARAGANVLT
TRBJ1-1,TRBV10-3,.,AISESSAGVNTEAF
TRBJ2-5,TRBV20-1,.,SARDSLGSGETQY
TRBJ2-4,TRBV10-1,many,ASSEGPWNIQY
TRBJ1-3,TRBV5-1,.,ASSPLGSGNTIY
TRBJ2-1,TRBV5-1,.,ASSLFYNEQF
TRBJ2-7,TRBV7-2,few,ASSPSGVWGYEQY
TRBJ2-2,TRBV10-3,few,AISDGPRPGELF
TRBJ2-2,TRBV6-5,.,ASSYSQPNTGELF
TRBJ2-2,TRBV12-3/TRBV12-4,many,ASSLMAGNTGELF
TRBJ1-6,TRBV7-8,few,ASSPGTGVPYNSPLH
TRBJ2-2,TRBV4-2,few,ASSQDSSGTRKNTGELF
TRBJ1-4,TRBV11-2,.,ASSSPSGRGNEKLF
TRBJ2-7,TRBV27,.,ASSLRSNYEQY
TRBJ1-3,TRBV3-1,few,ASSPSLSGNTIY
TRBJ2-4,TRBV25-1,.,ASSEYGEGAKNIQY
TRBJ1-5,TRBV6-2/TRBV6-3,few,ASNLQGAGQPQH
TRBJ2-7,TRBV6-1,few,ASSLAGQGVWEQY
TRBJ2-3,TRBV4-1,many,ASSQGSPLRGGRLGADTQY
TRBJ2-2,TRBV5-4,.,ASSLAGTGVGELF
TRBJ2-5,TRBV25-1,few,ASSERRGILEETQY
TRBJ2-5,TRBV20-1,few,SARERLEGETQY
TRBJ2-6,TRBV30,.,AWRKTGGGANVLT
TRBJ2-5,TRBV30,few,AWSWVRGYQETQY
TRBJ2-1,TRBV5-1,.,ASSFRPSYNEQF
TRBJ1-2,TRBV2,.,ASRRGTETNYGYT
TRBJ2-7,TRBV15,.,ATRLAAGYEQY
TRBJ2-3,TRBV10-3,many,AISAGRTYSTDTQY
TRBJ2-1,TRBV28,many,ASSFRAGGRNEQF
TRBJ1-5,TRBV5-5,few,ASNPGGGVAQPQH
TRBJ1-2,TRBV2,few,ARTLGRTFSGYT
TRBJ2-1,TRBV6-5,few,ASSYHRDQF
TRBJ1-1,TRBV2,few,ASAKTGTAMNTEAF
TRBJ2-2,TRBV25-1,.,ASNIQSGGELF
TRBJ1-2,TRBV7-9,many,ASSPPRGGYT
TRBJ1-3,TRBV7-2,many,ASSLGPSGNTIY
TRBJ2-2,TRBV4-3,few,ASSQAPEGITGELF
TRBJ2-4,TRBV6-2/TRBV6-3,few,ASSSGPNIQY
TRBJ2-2,TRBV14,many,ASSHLEWSTGELF
TRBJ2-2,TRBV4-3,.,ASRRNWGPGSGELF
TRBJ2-1,TRBV7-8,few,ASSAHWGNEQF
TRBJ2-5,TRBV5-1,few,ASSLDGKKETQY
TRBJ2-5,TRBV7-2,few,ASSPSGGRETQY
TRBJ2-2,TRBV12-3/TRBV12-4,few,ASSLAGPGGSGELF
TRBJ2-5,TRBV28,few,ASSPLKREGRRETQY
TRBJ1-4,TRBV6-5,.,ASSYVSGRAEKLF
TRBJ2-3,TRBV7-2,few,ASSALAGGPGTDTQY
TRBJ2-1,TRBV5-1,few,ASSLDLHSYNEQF
TRBJ1-4,TRBV20-1,many,SATQGEIGEKLF
TRBJ2-3,TRBV9,.,ASSVPLSLKDTQY
TRBJ2-5,TRBV3-1,.,ASSQASRGETQY